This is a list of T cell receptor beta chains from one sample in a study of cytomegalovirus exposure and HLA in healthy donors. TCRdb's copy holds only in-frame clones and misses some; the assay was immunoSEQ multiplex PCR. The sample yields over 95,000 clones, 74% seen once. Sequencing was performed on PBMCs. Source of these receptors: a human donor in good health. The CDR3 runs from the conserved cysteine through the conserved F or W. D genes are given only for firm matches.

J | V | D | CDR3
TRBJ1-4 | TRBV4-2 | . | CASSNTGSTNEKLFF
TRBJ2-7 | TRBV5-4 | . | CASSFGSEYEQYF
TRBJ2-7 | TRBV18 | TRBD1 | CASRGQGPSSYEQYF
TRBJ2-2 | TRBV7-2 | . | CASSRGRVTGELFF
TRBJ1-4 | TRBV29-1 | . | CSVAGATNEKLFF
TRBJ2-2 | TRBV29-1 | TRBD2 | CSATRLAGEQAGELFF
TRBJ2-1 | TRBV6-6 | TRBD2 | CASSSAGVTYNEQFF
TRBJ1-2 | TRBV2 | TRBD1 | CASSESSRTGANYGYTF
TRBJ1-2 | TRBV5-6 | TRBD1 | CASSLAIGQAVYGYTF
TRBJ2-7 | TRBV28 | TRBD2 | CASSLSWGGGSYEQYF
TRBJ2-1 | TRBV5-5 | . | CASSLALRGSYNEQFF
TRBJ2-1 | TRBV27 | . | CASSLVTGTYNEQFF
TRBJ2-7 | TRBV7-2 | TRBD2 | CASSSGAGGYYEQYF
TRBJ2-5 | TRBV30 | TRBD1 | CAWSAGGQGGETQYF
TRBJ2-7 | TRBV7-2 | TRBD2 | CASRGLAGPYEQYF